The 20 T cell receptor beta chains listed next were all sequenced from one sample in a study of blood T cell repertoires in COVID-19. Assay used: immunoSEQ multiplex PCR; TCRdb lists only in-frame clones, some missing. The sample holds 250,000 to 300,000 clones, about nine tenths seen once. The specimen was PBMCs or T cells enriched from blood (not recorded which). Source of these receptors: a woman aged 55-75 years who had recovered from COVID-19.

The chain couples TRBV28 to TRBJ2-5, with TRBD2 identical over 8 bases. The V and J ends lost 4 bases and 5 bases, in that order; junction bases with no gene match: 9. The germline V gene encodes CDR1 MDHEN and CDR2 SYDVKM. CDR3 length equals 15 residues. This CDR3 is CASSSHRAGEETQYF. The CDR3 DNA follows: TGTGCCAGCAGTTCTCACCGAGCGGGGGAGGAGACCCAGTACTTC.

This chain connects TRBV20-1 to TRBJ1-1; D is uncertain. V was trimmed by 3 bases and J by 12 bases, leaving 17 bases between them. Germline loops: CDR1 DFQATT, CDR2 SNEGSKA (reference sequence). The CDR3 has 12 amino acids. The CDR3 nucleotides are TGCAGTGCTAGTTTCAGGTTGGGTTCAACTTTCTTT. This translates into CSASFRLGSTFF.

The V gene is TRBV5-1, the J gene TRBJ2-2, with TRBD2 matching 15 bases. From germline, CDR1 is SGHRS and CDR2 YFSETQ. CDR3 length: 19 amino acids. Unmatched junction bases numbered 7, after V lost 3 bases and J lost 1 base. CDR3 sequence reads: CASSSRTSGGAGNTGELFF. DNA of the CDR3: TGCGCCAGCAGCTCAAGGACTAGCGGGGGGGCCGGGAACACCGGGGAGCTGTTTTTT.

The genes are TRBV5-5 and TRBJ1-5; D is possibly TRBD1 (6 bases). CDR1 and CDR2 (germline): SGHKS, YYEKEE (reference sequence). The CDR3 runs 16 residues. The V gene lost 1 base and the J gene lost 3 bases, with 14 bases spanning the gap. Written as DNA, the CDR3 is TGTGCCAGCAGCTTGTTTGTAGGGGGAAACAATCAGCCCCAGCATTTT. It translates to CASSLFVGGNNQPQHF.

This chain connects TRBV5-1 to TRBJ2-7, with a possible D match to TRBD1 (6 bases). V lost 4 bases and J lost 5, with 22 bases in between. Germline V gives CDR1 SGHRS, CDR2 YFSETQ. CDR3 size: 16 residues. The CDR3 DNA sequence: TGCGCCAGCAGCCAAGATGGGACACTGGGTAGTAACGAGCAGTACTTC. This codes for CASSQDGTLGSNEQYF.

The chain links TRBV6-5 to TRBJ2-7; tentative D call: TRBD2 (5 bases). Germline CDR1 MNHEY, CDR2 SVGAGI. The V end was cut by 4 bases, the J end by 3 bases, with 16 bases between. There are 15 residues in the CDR3. The CDR3 region is CASSFLGYEGYEQYF. The CDR3 bases are TGTGCCAGCAGTTTCCTCGGGTATGAGGGCTACGAGCAGTACTTC.

The CDR3 protein is CASSYYFTDTQYF. Written as DNA, the CDR3 is TGTGCCAGCAGTTACTACTTCACAGATACGCAGTATTTT. The chain employs TRBV12-3 or TRBV12-4 and TRBJ2-3; no reliable D call. The CDR3 covers 13 residues. V lost 4 bases, J lost 2 bases, and 7 bases lay in between.

The chain combines TRBV5-1 with TRBJ2-5; 9 bases map to TRBD1. There are 14 residues in the CDR3. The trim removed 2 bases at V and 4 bases at J, leaving 3 bases unmatched. CDR1 is SGHRS and CDR2 is YFSETQ in the germline V gene. In DNA, the CDR3 is TGCGCCAGCAGCTTCTGGACAGGGGTAGAGACCCAGTACTTC. This gives the protein CASSFWTGVETQYF. Drawing the rest from reference TRBV5-1 and TRBJ2-5, the complete variable domain is KAGVTQTPRYLIKTRGQQVTLSCSPISGHRSVSWYQQTPGQGLQFLFEYFSETQRNKGNFPGRFSGRQFSNSRSEMNVSTLELGDSALYLCASSFWTGVETQYFGPGTRLLVL.

The V call is TRBV3-1 (or the pseudogene TRBV3-2), the J call TRBJ1-2, with D uncertain. The V gene lost 0 bases and the J gene lost 7 bases, with 12 bases spanning the gap. Germline lookup yields CDR1 LGHDT and CDR2 YNNKEL (reference sequence). There are 14 residues in the CDR3. The CDR3: CASSQESTAAGYTF. CDR3 DNA: TGTGCCAGCAGCCAAGAATCCACGGCGGCTGGCTACACCTTC.

With respect to this clone: At the DNA level, this CDR3 is encoded by other sequences in the same sample as well. J is TRBJ2-3 and V is TRBV7-3; 7 bases line up with TRBD1. Germline loops: CDR1 SGHTA, CDR2 FQGTGA. This CDR3 is 15 amino acids long. The V and J ends lost 3 bases and 1 base, in that order; junction bases with no gene match: 4. The CDR3 region is CASSLQGVGTDTQYF. For the CDR3, the DNA is TGTGCCAGCAGCTTGCAGGGGGTCGGCACAGATACGCAGTATTTT.

This chain connects TRBV28 to TRBJ2-1; TRBD2 matches 9 bases. Germline V CDR1 and CDR2: MDHEN, SYDVKM. J gave up 5 bases and V 6 bases, and 5 bases lay outside the gene matches. CDR3 size: 14 residues. CDR3 amino acids: CASRWSGGNNEQFF. DNA of the CDR3: TGTGCCAGCAGATGGAGCGGGGGGAACAATGAGCAGTTCTTC.

This chain joins TRBV6-1 and TRBJ2-7, with D possibly matching TRBD1 (6 bases). The CDR3 is 14 residues long. In germline, CDR1 is MNHNS, CDR2 SASEGT. V lost 1 base to trimming and J lost 3 bases, with 10 bases between them. The CDR3 DNA follows: TGTGCCAGCAGTGAAGTGCGGACAGACTACGAGCAGTACTTC. Amino acid sequence: CASSEVRTDYEQYF.

The chain has TRBV7-8 and TRBJ1-5; D perhaps matches TRBD1 (6 bases). CDR1 is SGHVS and CDR2 is FQNEAQ in the germline V gene. CDR3 length equals 14 residues. V lost 2 bases, J lost 6 bases, and 11 bases lay in between. The chain's CDR3 is CASSLNTGSQPQHF. The CDR3 DNA reads TGTGCCAGCAGCTTAAACACAGGGTCTCAGCCCCAGCATTTT.

This CDR3 is CASSATGHSRNTEAFF. CDR3 coding DNA: TGTGCCAGCAGCGCGACAGGGCACAGTAGAAACACTGAAGCTTTCTTT. This chain uses TRBV5-6 with TRBJ1-1, with 7 bases that match TRBD1. Trimming took 4 bases from V and 2 from J; bases not matched to a gene: 11. CDR1 is SGHDT and CDR2 is YYEEEE in the germline V gene. The CDR3 extends over 16 amino acids.

This clone has more than one count but fewer than ten. V gene TRBV5-1 combines with J gene TRBJ2-1; 9 positions agree with TRBD2. Germline CDR1 reads SGHRS; CDR2 reads YFSETQ. The CDR3 runs to 15 residues. Losses at the gene ends were 0 bases for V and 8 bases for J; bases not matched to a gene: 6. This CDR3 is CASSLVPSGNYEQFF. For the CDR3, the DNA is TGCGCCAGCAGCTTGGTTCCTAGCGGGAACTATGAGCAGTTCTTC.

This chain joins TRBV28 and TRBJ2-2; possible D gene TRBD1, 6 bases. Trimming took off 7 bases at V and 0 bases at J, with 12 bases between the two ends. The germline V gene encodes CDR1 MDHEN and CDR2 SYDVKM. This CDR3 comprises 15 residues. As DNA, the CDR3 is TGTGCCAGCACCATCGGACAGCCGAACACCGGGGAGCTGTTTTTT. Translated, it gives CASTIGQPNTGELFF.

The gene calls are TRBV28 and TRBJ1-1; D call uncertain. Looked up from germline, CDR1 is MDHEN and CDR2 is SYDVKM. The CDR3 loop spans 15 amino acids. Trimming took 3 bases from V and 0 from J, leaving 11 bases between them. In nucleotides, the CDR3 is TGTGCCAGCAGTTTTCTTCCGCAGATGAACACTGAAGCTTTCTTT. The encoded protein is CASSFLPQMNTEAFF.

This rearrangement joins TRBV2 to TRBJ1-2; possibly TRBD1 for D (5 bases). V was clipped by 6 bases and J by 4 bases, with 9 bases between them. This CDR3 is 12 amino acids long. Germline values: CDR1 SNHLY, CDR2 FYNNEI. CDR3 loop: CASSLDSYGYTF. Here the CDR3 DNA reads TGTGCCAGCAGCTTAGACAGCTATGGCTACACCTTC.

The V gene is TRBV6-6, the J gene TRBJ2-3; D gene uncertain. The CDR3 totals 13 residues. Germline loops: CDR1 MNHNY, CDR2 SVGAGI (reference sequence). The V and J ends lost 8 bases and 1 base respectively, with 10 bases between them. CDR3 coding DNA: TGTGCCAGCGGGCATGGTGGCACAGATACGCAGTATTTT. Translating it yields CASGHGGTDTQYF.

The chain carries TRBV18 and TRBJ2-5, with 11 bases matching TRBD2. The CDR3 is 16 amino acids. The V gene's germline CDR1 is KGHSH and CDR2 LQKENI. Germline trimming cut 1 base from V and 4 bases from J; bases unmatched to any gene: 5. The CDR3, as DNA: TGTGCCAGCTCACCACAGGATCTAGCGGGGGGAGAGACCCAGTACTTC. It is translated as CASSPQDLAGGETQYF. The whole variable domain, remainder taken from reference TRBV18 and TRBJ2-5, is NAGVMQNPRHLVRRRGQEARLRCSPMKGHSHVYWYRQLPEEGLKFMVYLQKENIIDESGMPKERFSAEFPKEGPSILRIQQVVRGDSAAYFCASSPQDLAGGETQYFGPGTRLLVL.